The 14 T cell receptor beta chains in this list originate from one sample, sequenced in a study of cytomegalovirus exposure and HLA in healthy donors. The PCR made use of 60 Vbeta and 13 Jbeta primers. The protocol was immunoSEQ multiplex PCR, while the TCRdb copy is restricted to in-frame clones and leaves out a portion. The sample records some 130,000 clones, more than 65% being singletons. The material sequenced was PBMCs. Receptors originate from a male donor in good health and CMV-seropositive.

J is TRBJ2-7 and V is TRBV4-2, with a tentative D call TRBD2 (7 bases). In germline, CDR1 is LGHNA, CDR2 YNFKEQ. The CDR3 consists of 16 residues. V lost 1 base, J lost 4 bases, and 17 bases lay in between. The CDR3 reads CASSQVSWGGSYEQYF. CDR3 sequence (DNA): TGTGCCAGCAGCCAAGTGTCGTGGGGGGGCTCATACGAGCAGTACTTC.

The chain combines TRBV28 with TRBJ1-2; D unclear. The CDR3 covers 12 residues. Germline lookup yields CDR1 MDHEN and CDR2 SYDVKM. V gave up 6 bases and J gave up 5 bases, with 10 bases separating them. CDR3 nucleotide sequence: TGTGCCAGCAGCTCCGACTCTTATGGCTACACCTTC. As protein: CASSSDSYGYTF.

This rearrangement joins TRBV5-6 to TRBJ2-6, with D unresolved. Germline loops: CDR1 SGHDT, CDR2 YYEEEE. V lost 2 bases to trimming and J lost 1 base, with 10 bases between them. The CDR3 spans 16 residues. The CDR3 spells CASSFDLSSGANVLTF. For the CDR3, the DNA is TGTGCCAGCAGCTTCGACTTAAGTTCTGGGGCCAACGTCCTGACTTTC.

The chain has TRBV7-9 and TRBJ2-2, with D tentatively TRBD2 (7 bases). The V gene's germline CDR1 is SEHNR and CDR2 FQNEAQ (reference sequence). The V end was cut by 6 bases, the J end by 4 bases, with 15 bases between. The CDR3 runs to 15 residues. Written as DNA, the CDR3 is TGTGCCAGCAGACCCACGGGGGGCCCCACCGGGGAGCTGTTTTTT. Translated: CASRPTGGPTGELFF.

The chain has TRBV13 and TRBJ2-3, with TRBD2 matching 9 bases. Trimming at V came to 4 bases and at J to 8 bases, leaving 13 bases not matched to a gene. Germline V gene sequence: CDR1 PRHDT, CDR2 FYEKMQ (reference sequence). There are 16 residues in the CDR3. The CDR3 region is CASSSEGTSMHGTQYF. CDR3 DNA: TGTGCCAGCAGCTCTGAAGGGACTAGCATGCATGGTACGCAGTATTTT.

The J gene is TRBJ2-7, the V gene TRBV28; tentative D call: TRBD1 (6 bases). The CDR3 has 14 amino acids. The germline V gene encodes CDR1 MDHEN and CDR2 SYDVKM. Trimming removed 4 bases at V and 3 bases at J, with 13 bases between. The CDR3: CASSSGVEIYEQYF. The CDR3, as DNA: TGTGCCAGCAGTTCAGGGGTTGAAATCTACGAGCAGTACTTC.

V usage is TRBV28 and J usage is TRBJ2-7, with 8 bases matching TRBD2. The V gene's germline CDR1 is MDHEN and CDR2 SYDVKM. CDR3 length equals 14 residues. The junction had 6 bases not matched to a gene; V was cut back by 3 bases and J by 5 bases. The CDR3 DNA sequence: TGTGCCAGCAGTTTCTCGGGGGGGTTCGACGAGCAGTACTTC. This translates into CASSFSGGFDEQYF.

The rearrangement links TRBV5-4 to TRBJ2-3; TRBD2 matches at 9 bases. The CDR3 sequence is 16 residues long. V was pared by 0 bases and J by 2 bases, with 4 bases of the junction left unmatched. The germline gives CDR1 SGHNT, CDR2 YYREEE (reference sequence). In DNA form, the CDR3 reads TGTGCCAGCAGCTTGGCGACTAGCGGACACACAGATACGCAGTATTTT. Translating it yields CASSLATSGHTDTQYF.

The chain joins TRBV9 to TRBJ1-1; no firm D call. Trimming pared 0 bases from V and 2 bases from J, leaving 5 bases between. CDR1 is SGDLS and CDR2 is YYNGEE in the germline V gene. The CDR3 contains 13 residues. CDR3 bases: TGTGCCAGCAGCGTAGTCCCTAACACTGAAGCTTTCTTT. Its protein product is CASSVVPNTEAFF.

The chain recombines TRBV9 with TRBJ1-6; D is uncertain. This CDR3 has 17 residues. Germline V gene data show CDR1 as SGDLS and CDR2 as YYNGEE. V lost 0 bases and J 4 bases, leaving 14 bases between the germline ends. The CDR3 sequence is CASSVAAGRTYNSPLHF. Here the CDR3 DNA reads TGTGCCAGCAGCGTAGCGGCAGGCAGAACTTATAATTCACCCCTCCACTTT.

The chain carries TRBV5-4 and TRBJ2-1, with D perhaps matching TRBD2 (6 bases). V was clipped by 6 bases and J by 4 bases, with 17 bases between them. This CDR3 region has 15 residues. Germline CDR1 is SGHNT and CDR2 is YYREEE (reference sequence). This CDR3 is CASTLRGTGYNEQFF. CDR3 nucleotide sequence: TGTGCCAGCACACTGCGCGGGACTGGTTACAATGAGCAGTTCTTC.

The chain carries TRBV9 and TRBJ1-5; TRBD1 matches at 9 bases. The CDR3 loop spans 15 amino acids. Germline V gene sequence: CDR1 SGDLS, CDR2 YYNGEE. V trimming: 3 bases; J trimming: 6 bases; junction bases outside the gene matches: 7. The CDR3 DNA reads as TGTGCCAGCAGCGAGGGGACAGGGCCTGCTCAGCCCCAGCATTTT. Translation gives CASSEGTGPAQPQHF.

This CDR3 reads CAWSQGSPLHF. For the CDR3, the DNA is TGTGCCTGGAGTCAGGGGTCACCCCTCCACTTT. J is TRBJ1-6 and V is TRBV30, with D possibly TRBD1 on 6 matching bases. Germline V gene lookup returns CDR1 GTSNPN and CDR2 SVGIG (reference sequence). There are 11 residues in the CDR3. V gave up 2 bases and J gave up 10 bases, with 6 bases separating them.

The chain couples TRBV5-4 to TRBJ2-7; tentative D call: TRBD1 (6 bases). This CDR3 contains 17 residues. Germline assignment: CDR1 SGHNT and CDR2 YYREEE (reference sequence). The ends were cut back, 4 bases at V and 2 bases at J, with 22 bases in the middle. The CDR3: CASSARGGATNAYEQYF. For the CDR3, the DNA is TGTGCCAGCAGCGCCCGAGGGGGAGCGACTAACGCCTACGAGCAGTACTTC.